The entry below gives a single T cell receptor beta chain sequence along with its context. Its specificity is unknown. For the second PCR, which ran for roughly 7 to 11 cycles, a sample-barcoded 5' primer and a J-beta primer mix were used. Each cDNA molecule carried a tag from a template-switch adaptor that contained 12 random nucleotides. TCRdb used MiXCR to reprocess the 5' RACE reads, holding one entry per CDR3 protein. The sample carries roughly 800,000 distinct CDR3 sequences, roughly 25% recorded once. In each sample, at least 6.5 million PBMCs were isolated. This specimen belongs to a study of blood T cells in healthy people across ages. Study results and limitations: Roughly linearly, TCR beta diversity per million T cells fell as age increased.

V lost 1 base, J lost 2 bases, and 17 bases lay in between. The CDR3 runs to 17 residues. The germline V gene encodes CDR1 LNHNV and CDR2 YYDKDF (reference sequence). The same sample was also used in a study of T cells of mothers and their children. According to that study: Healthy Caucasian mothers, three in number, and their six children were the donors.

The sequencing input was blood. This TCR came from a boy between 5 and 17 years old in good health. The chain couples TRBV15 to TRBJ2-5; possible D gene TRBD2, 5 bases. Here the CDR3 reads CATSRVGGSTTQETQYF. In DNA, the CDR3 is TGTGCCACCAGCAGAGTTGGAGGCAGTACCACTCAAGAGACCCAGTACTTC.